This T cell receptor beta chain was identified during a study of blood T cell repertoires in COVID-19. Study details: Italy, Spain and the United States were the sources of the convalescent and acute COVID-19 samples.

Produced via immunoSEQ multiplex PCR; TCRdb's table is partial and in-frame only. The sample has 300,000 to 350,000 clones, 70% to 90% seen once. This clone was counted once. The TCR was taken from a man aged 30 to 45 who had recovered from COVID-19. Specimen: PBMCs or T cells enriched from blood (not recorded which).

The CDR3 coding sequence is TGTGCCAGCAGCCTGGGACAGGCAAATTACGAGCAGTACTTC. Translation: CASSLGQANYEQYF. The chain links TRBV5-6 to TRBJ2-7; 8 bases are shared with TRBD1. Germline lookup yields CDR1 SGHDT and CDR2 YYEEEE. The V gene end was trimmed by 4 bases and the J gene end by 4 bases; junction bases not matched to a gene: 7. The CDR3 sequence is 14 residues long. The full variable domain, rest sourced from reference TRBV5-6 and TRBJ2-7, is DAGVTQSPTHLIKTRGQQVTLRCSPKSGHDTVSWYQQALGQGPQFIFQYYEEEERQRGNFPDRFSGHQFPNYSSELNVNALLLGDSALYLCASSLGQANYEQYFGPGTRLTVT.